A selection of T cell receptor beta chains follows, all from one sample in a study of sequential checkpoint blockade in melanoma. The table came from immunoSEQ multiplex PCR; TCRdb's copy has only in-frame clones and leaves some out. In the table there are over 9,000 clones, roughly 72% of which are singletons. This specimen consisted of CD8+ T cells sorted from blood (inferred from file names), obtained from a patient given nivolumab and ipilimumab in sequence. The origin of the receptors is a human donor with melanoma. Each CDR3 is given without its conserved first and last residue. Each record gives: J gene, V gene, CDR3 protein.

TRBJ2-5 TRBV29-1 SVEEWEIAATETQY
TRBJ1-1 TRBV7-9 ASNPLARNTEAF
TRBJ1-2 TRBV2 ASSYSPNYGYT
TRBJ1-6 TRBV6-1 ASGPPGEYSPLH
TRBJ2-7 TRBV4-2 ASSQGGLAEQY
TRBJ2-1 TRBV19 ASTRGGYNEQF
TRBJ1-3 TRBV29-1 SAALDRGFGNTIY
TRBJ2-1 TRBV29-1 SVEGLAGSYNEQF
TRBJ2-1 TRBV28 ASSLSFHNEQF
TRBJ1-1 TRBV7-9 ATYLLFEAF
TRBJ2-1 TRBV7-9 ASSLELRQREEGEQF
TRBJ2-1 TRBV6-4 ASAPSQVTNEQF
TRBJ2-2 TRBV15 ATSSKLAGGPFGGELF
TRBJ2-5 TRBV4-1 ASSQVESQETQY
TRBJ2-3 TRBV6-4 ASSDDGSTDTQY
TRBJ2-4 TRBV7-9 ASSSNAGTAPRRGQY
TRBJ1-1 TRBV6-4 ASSDDTGGTEAF
TRBJ2-5 TRBV10-1 ASSESGQGNQETQY
TRBJ2-5 TRBV6-1 ASSELAGNQETQY
TRBJ1-1 TRBV7-9 ASSWTGLNTEAF
TRBJ2-7 TRBV11-3 ASSPPGGGTREQY
TRBJ2-2 TRBV11-2 ASSLGLAGVELF
TRBJ2-2 TRBV6-4 ASSDSPGGSTGELF
TRBJ2-1 TRBV2 ASRLTGGGGSSYNEQF
TRBJ1-1 TRBV21-1 ADTEAF
TRBJ1-3 TRBV14 ASSPLVGNTIY
TRBJ2-1 TRBV10-2 ASSEGTSGYNEQF
TRBJ2-1 TRBV7-9 ASSFPGTSGGYNEQF
TRBJ2-7 TRBV7-9 ASSHDDTYEQY
TRBJ1-5 TRBV27 ASKTGTPYSNQPQH
TRBJ1-2 TRBV9 ASKPGQGFGYT
TRBJ1-1 TRBV5-1 ASSVSTGWEGTEAF
TRBJ2-4 TRBV7-9 ASSLALGLAKNIQY
TRBJ1-3 TRBV19 ASADRERGNTIY
TRBJ2-7 TRBV4-2 ASSQEEGATNEQY
TRBJ2-5 TRBV4-1 ASSPRTSGLETQY
TRBJ2-1 TRBV27 ASSSRGFSYNEQF
TRBJ2-1 TRBV7-8 ASSLAGQASNEQF
TRBJ1-2 TRBV9 ASSVEGVPNGYT
TRBJ2-5 TRBV13 ASSSPTSGRGPSETQY
TRBJ1-5 TRBV19 ASSGSNQPQH
TRBJ2-2 TRBV5-6 ASSLDRGPGELF
TRBJ2-2 TRBV6-5 ASSYGTRGTGELF
TRBJ2-7 TRBV6-1 ASSEIRGEQY
TRBJ2-7 TRBV19 ASSMGGPYYEQY